This TCR beta chain was recovered during a study of T cells in tuberculosis. Across the whole study: CD1B tetramers identified T cells specific for mycobacterial lipid GMM. PBMC were archived before or within 7 days of starting treatment. IGRA-negative adolescents, IGRA-positive adolescents with latent tuberculosis and adults with active tuberculosis formed this South African cohort.

V was shortened by 6 bases and J by 5 bases, with 13 bases between the two germline ends. The CDR3 length is 14 residues. Per germline, CDR1 LNHDA and CDR2 SQIVND (reference sequence). The time point was: new active TB diagnosis, blood taken before or within 7 days of starting treatment. Measured with immunoSEQ multiplex PCR; TCRdb has only the in-frame clones, and not every one. Of tens of thousands of clones listed, roughly 85% are singletons. V is TRBV19 and J is TRBJ1-4; D is possibly TRBD1 (6 bases). This sample comprised PBMCs, obtained at tuberculosis diagnosis. The receptor was isolated from an adult with tuberculosis. The chain's CDR3 is CASSDRNLNEKLFF. The CDR3 DNA reads as TGTGCCAGTAGCGACAGGAACCTAAATGAAAAACTGTTTTTT.